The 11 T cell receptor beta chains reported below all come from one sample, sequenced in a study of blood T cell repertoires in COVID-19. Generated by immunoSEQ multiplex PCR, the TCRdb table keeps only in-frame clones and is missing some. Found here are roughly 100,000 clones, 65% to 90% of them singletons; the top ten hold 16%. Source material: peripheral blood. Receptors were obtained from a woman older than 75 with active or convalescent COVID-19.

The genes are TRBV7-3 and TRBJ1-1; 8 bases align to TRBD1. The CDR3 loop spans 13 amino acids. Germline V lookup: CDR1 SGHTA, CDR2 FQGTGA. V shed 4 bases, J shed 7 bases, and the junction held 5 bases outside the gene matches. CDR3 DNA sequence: TGTGCCAGCAGCTCCACAGGGACAGGTGAAGCTTTCTTT. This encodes CASSSTGTGEAFF.

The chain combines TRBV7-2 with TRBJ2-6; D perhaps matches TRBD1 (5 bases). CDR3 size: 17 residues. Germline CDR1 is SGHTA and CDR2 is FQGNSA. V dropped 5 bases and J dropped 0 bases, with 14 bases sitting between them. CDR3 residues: CASSPRVGDSGANVLTF. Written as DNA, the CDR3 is TGTGCCAGCAGCCCTCGAGTAGGGGACTCTGGGGCCAACGTCCTGACTTTC.

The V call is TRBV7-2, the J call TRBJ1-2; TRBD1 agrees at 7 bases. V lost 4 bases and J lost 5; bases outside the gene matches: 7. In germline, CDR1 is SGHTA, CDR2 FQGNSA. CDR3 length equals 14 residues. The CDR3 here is CASSSQRGRYGYTF. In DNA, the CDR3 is TGTGCCAGCAGCTCCCAGAGGGGGCGTTATGGCTACACCTTC.

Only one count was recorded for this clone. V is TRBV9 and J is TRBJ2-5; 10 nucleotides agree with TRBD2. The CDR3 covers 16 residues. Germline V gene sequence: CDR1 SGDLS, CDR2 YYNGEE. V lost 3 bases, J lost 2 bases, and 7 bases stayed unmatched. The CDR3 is CASSGGTSVLQETQYF. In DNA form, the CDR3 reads TGTGCCAGCAGCGGGGGGACTAGCGTTCTACAAGAGACCCAGTACTTC. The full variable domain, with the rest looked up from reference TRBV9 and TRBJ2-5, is DSGVTQTPKHLITATGQRVTLRCSPRSGDLSVYWYQQSLDQGLQFLIQYYNGEERAKGNILERFSAQQFPDLHSELNLSSLELGDSALYFCASSGGTSVLQETQYFGPGTRLLVL.

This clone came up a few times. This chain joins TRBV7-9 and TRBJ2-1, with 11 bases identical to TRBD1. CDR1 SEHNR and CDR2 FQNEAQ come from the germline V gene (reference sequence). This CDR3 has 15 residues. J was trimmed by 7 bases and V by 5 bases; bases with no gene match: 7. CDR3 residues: CASSPRDRGRNEQFF. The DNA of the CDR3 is TGTGCCAGCAGCCCCCGGGACAGGGGGAGGAATGAGCAGTTCTTC. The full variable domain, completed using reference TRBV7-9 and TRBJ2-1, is DTGVSQNPRHKITKRGQNVTFRCDPISEHNRLYWYRQTLGQGPEFLTYFQNEAQLEKSRLLSDRFSAERPKGSFSTLEIQRTEQGDSAMYLCASSPRDRGRNEQFFGPGTRLTVL.

The DNA for the CDR3 is TGCGCCAGCAGCCAAGATTCCGGGTATGAGCAGTTCTTC. As protein: CASSQDSGYEQFF. The rearrangement uses TRBV4-3 and TRBJ2-1; D unresolved. Trimming left V 0 bases short and J 8 bases short, with 8 bases between. Germline CDR1 and CDR2: LGHNA and YSLEER. The CDR3 runs to 13 residues.

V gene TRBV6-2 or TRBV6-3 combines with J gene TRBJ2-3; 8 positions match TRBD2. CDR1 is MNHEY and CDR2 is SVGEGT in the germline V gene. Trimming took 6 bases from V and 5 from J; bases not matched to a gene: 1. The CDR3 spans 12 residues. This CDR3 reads CASSRGGDTQYF. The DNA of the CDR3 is TGTGCCAGCAGCCGGGGGGGAGATACGCAGTATTTT.

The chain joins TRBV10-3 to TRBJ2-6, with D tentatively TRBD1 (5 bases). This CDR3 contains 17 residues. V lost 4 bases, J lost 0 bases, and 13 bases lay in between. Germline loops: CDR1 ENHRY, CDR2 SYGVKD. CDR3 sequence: CAISVKGPTSGANVLTF. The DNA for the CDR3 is TGTGCCATCAGTGTGAAGGGGCCAACCTCTGGGGCCAACGTCCTGACTTTC.

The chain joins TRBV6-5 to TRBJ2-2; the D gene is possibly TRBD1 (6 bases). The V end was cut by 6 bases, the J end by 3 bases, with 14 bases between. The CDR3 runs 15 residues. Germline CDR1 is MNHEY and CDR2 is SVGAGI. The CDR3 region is CASRSGTGHTGELFF. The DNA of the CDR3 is TGTGCCAGCAGGTCCGGCACAGGGCACACCGGGGAGCTGTTTTTT.

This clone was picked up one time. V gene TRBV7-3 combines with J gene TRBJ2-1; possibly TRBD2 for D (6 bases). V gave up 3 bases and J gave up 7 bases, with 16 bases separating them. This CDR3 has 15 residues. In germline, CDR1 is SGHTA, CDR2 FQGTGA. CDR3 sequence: CASSLDGSGRNEQFF. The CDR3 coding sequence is TGTGCCAGCAGCTTGGACGGGAGTGGGAGGAATGAGCAGTTCTTC.

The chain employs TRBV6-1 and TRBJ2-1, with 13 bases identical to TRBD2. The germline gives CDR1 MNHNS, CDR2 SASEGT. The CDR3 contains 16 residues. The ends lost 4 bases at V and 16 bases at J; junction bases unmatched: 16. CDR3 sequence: CASSALEPGLAGNQFF. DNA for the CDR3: TGTGCCAGCAGTGCCTTGGAACCGGGACTAGCGGGGAATCAATTCTTC.